One sample yielded the 18 T cell receptor beta chains listed below, sequenced in a study of Ad26.COV2.S vaccination and SARS-CoV-2 variants (dated by TCRdb to the early 2020s). The library was generated by the immunoSEQ multiplex PCR assay. Here the immuneACCESS table is served through TCRdb, limited to in-frame sequences with V and J called. Missing clones are a known gap in these copies; in checked studies unresolved V genes cover under half, and the rest lacks a known reason. The sample table lists about 350,000 clones, about 92% of them with a count of one. 3.9% of the sample belongs to the ten largest clones. This specimen's time point label, interpreted: individuals recovered from natural SARS-CoV-2 infection. Sequencing was performed on peripheral blood, taken after recovery from COVID-19. These receptor sequences come from a human donor who had recovered from COVID-19.

This clone was seen just once. V gene TRBV20-1 combines with J gene TRBJ2-5; D remains ambiguous. Germline CDR1 is DFQATT and CDR2 is SNEGSKA (reference sequence). The CDR3 totals 11 residues. V lost 5 bases and J lost 7, with 11 bases in between. CDR3 nucleotides: TGCAGTGCTTGGGTCACGGGGACCCAGTACTTC. It encodes CSAWVTGTQYF.

The CDR3 region is CASSQDADTHFNYGYTF. The DNA for the CDR3 is TGCGCCAGCAGCCAAGATGCAGACACCCACTTTAACTATGGCTACACCTTC. The chain carries TRBV4-3 and TRBJ1-2; D gene uncertain. Germline V gene sequence: CDR1 LGHNA, CDR2 YSLEER. This CDR3 region has 17 residues. V was cut by 0 bases and J by 1 base, with 15 bases left in between.

The chain couples TRBV18 to TRBJ2-7; D unresolved. Trimming shortened V by 3 bases and J by 5 bases, and 5 bases separated the two germline ends. The CDR3 runs to 11 residues. In germline, CDR1 is KGHSH, CDR2 LQKENI. CDR3 DNA sequence: TGTGCCAGCTCACCCGTCGACGAGCAGTACTTC. Translating gives CASSPVDEQYF.

The CDR3 is CASSLLPNSPLHF. CDR3 nucleotides: TGTGCCAGCAGCTTACTGCCTAATTCACCCCTCCACTTT. This chain joins TRBV7-9 and TRBJ1-6; the D is unclear. Germline loops: CDR1 SEHNR, CDR2 FQNEAQ (reference sequence). The CDR3 runs to 13 residues. Trimming stripped 2 bases from V and 6 bases from J, with 5 bases between.

The CDR3 reads CASSPGLAGVGIQYF. The CDR3 DNA is TGTGCCAGCAGCCCGGGACTAGCGGGCGTAGGGATTCAGTACTTC. The chain is built from TRBV7-2 and TRBJ2-4, with 12 bases that match TRBD2. V dropped 5 bases and J dropped 10; count of bases not matched to a gene: 9. Germline V gene lookup returns CDR1 SGHTA and CDR2 FQGNSA. The CDR3 has 15 residues.

The chain uses TRBV27 and TRBJ2-7, with D maybe TRBD2 (6 bases). The CDR3 runs 14 residues. V dropped 2 bases and J dropped 2 bases, with 10 bases sitting between them. In germline, CDR1 is MNHEY, CDR2 SMNVEV (reference sequence). CDR3 sequence: CASSLEGGAYEQYF. DNA of the CDR3: TGTGCCAGCAGTTTAGAGGGCGGGGCCTACGAGCAGTACTTC.

The chain employs TRBV3-1 (or the pseudogene TRBV3-2) and TRBJ1-3; D possibly corresponds to TRBD1 (6 bases). V was shortened by 3 bases and J by 0 bases, with 12 bases between the two germline ends. Germline V gene sequence: CDR1 LGHDT, CDR2 YNNKEL (reference sequence). The CDR3 covers 16 residues. In nucleotides, the CDR3 is TGTGCCAGCAGCCACCTACAGGGACCCTCTGGAAACACCATATATTTT. Protein sequence: CASSHLQGPSGNTIYF.

The gene calls are TRBV18 and TRBJ1-1; D is possibly TRBD1 (5 bases). V was trimmed by 4 bases and J by 5 bases, leaving 11 bases between them. The CDR3 runs to 13 residues. Germline CDR1 and CDR2: KGHSH and LQKENI. CDR3 nucleotides: TGTGCCAGCTCACTAGGGACGGGGACTGAAGCTTTCTTT. This gives the protein CASSLGTGTEAFF.

The chain carries TRBV10-2 and TRBJ2-7, with TRBD1 identical over 11 bases. V was pared by 6 bases and J by 6 bases, with 13 bases of the junction left unmatched. The CDR3 has 16 residues. Germline CDR1 and CDR2: WSHSY and SAAADI. This chain's CDR3 is CASSRGTGGWVGEQYF. The CDR3 DNA reads TGCGCCAGCAGCAGAGGGACAGGGGGTTGGGTTGGCGAGCAGTACTTC.

The chain employs TRBV6-1 and TRBJ1-5; no reliable D call. Per the germline V gene, CDR1 is MNHNS and CDR2 is SASEGT. This CDR3 has 17 amino acids. V lost 4 bases to trimming and J lost 1 base, with 17 bases between them. The CDR3 sequence: CASSARMQESSNQPQHF. In DNA form, the CDR3 reads TGTGCCAGCAGTGCGCGGATGCAGGAGAGCAGCAATCAGCCCCAGCATTTT.

The V gene is TRBV6-2 or TRBV6-3, the J gene TRBJ1-2; perhaps TRBD1 as D (5 bases). The CDR3 spans 12 residues. Germline V lookup: CDR1 MNHEY, CDR2 SVGEGT. Trimming removed 6 bases from V and 4 bases from J, with 9 bases in between. The CDR3 sequence is CASSLDSYGYTF. The CDR3 DNA follows: TGTGCCAGCAGCCTCGACAGCTATGGCTACACCTTC.

This chain connects TRBV7-8 to TRBJ1-1; tentatively, D is TRBD1 (6 bases). This CDR3 spans 11 amino acids. The ends were cut back, 3 bases at V and 8 bases at J, with 7 bases in the middle. Germline V gene lookup returns CDR1 SGHVS and CDR2 FQNEAQ. In DNA, the CDR3 is TGTGCCAGCAGCTTTGACAGGGAAGCTTTCTTT. It codes for CASSFDREAFF. The whole variable domain, filled in from reference TRBV7-8 and TRBJ1-1, reads GAGVSQSPRYKVAKRGQDVALRCDPISGHVSLFWYQQALGQGPEFLTYFQNEAQLDKSGLPSDRFFAERPEGSVSTLKIQRTQQEDSAVYLCASSFDREAFFGQGTRLTVV.

This chain uses TRBV11-2 with TRBJ2-7; 14 bases are shared with TRBD2. V lost 4 bases to trimming and J lost 1 base; unmatched junction nucleotides: 12. Germline V gene sequence: CDR1 SGHAT, CDR2 FQNNGV. The CDR3 spans 19 residues. The CDR3 is CASSSRTGTSGGRSYEQYF. The DNA for the CDR3 is TGTGCCAGCAGCTCAAGGACCGGGACTAGCGGGGGAAGGTCCTACGAGCAGTACTTC.

This clone has just a few counts. This chain uses TRBV6-5 with TRBJ2-5; 8 bases match TRBD1. The CDR3 loop spans 14 amino acids. Trimming cost V 8 bases and J 3 bases; bases outside gene matches: 8. Germline CDR1 reads MNHEY; CDR2 reads SVGAGI. The CDR3 sequence is CASQTGDAEETQYF. In DNA, the CDR3 is TGTGCCAGCCAGACAGGGGACGCAGAAGAGACCCAGTACTTC.

The chain recombines TRBV6-5 with TRBJ1-5, with 8 bases fitting TRBD1. V trimming: 0 bases; J trimming: 5 bases; junction bases outside the gene matches: 3. This CDR3 has 15 residues. Germline lookup yields CDR1 MNHEY and CDR2 SVGAGI. The CDR3 region is CASSYSHRGDQPQHF. The CDR3 DNA reads as TGTGCCAGCAGTTACTCGCACAGGGGGGATCAGCCCCAGCATTTT.

The chain is built from TRBV28 and TRBJ1-4, with a weak D call TRBD1 (5 bases). The CDR3 sequence is 19 residues long. Trimming left V 1 base short and J 10 bases short, with 28 bases between. The germline V gene encodes CDR1 MDHEN and CDR2 SYDVKM. The CDR3, as DNA: TGTGCCAGCAGTTTATCTGGTGCACGGACAAAAGGTGGTAGGTTAAAACTGTTTTTT. Translation gives CASSLSGARTKGGRLKLFF.

V usage is TRBV7-2 and J usage is TRBJ2-3, with 9 bases fitting TRBD2. The CDR3 has 15 residues. With V trimmed by 3 bases and J by 3 bases, 4 bases remained unmatched. Looked up from germline, CDR1 is SGHTA and CDR2 is FQGNSA. CDR3 amino acids: CASSFIAGETDTQYF. The CDR3 coding sequence is TGTGCCAGCAGCTTCATAGCGGGGGAAACAGATACGCAGTATTTT.

The chain links TRBV19 to TRBJ1-1; unclear D gene. The germline V gene has CDR1 LNHDA and CDR2 SQIVND (reference sequence). This CDR3 has 14 residues. V was shortened by 3 bases and J by 11 bases, with 19 bases between the two germline ends. The CDR3 DNA reads TGTGCCAGTAGTATGGCTCCGACCAGACCTCGGGCTTTCTTT. Amino acids: CASSMAPTRPRAFF.